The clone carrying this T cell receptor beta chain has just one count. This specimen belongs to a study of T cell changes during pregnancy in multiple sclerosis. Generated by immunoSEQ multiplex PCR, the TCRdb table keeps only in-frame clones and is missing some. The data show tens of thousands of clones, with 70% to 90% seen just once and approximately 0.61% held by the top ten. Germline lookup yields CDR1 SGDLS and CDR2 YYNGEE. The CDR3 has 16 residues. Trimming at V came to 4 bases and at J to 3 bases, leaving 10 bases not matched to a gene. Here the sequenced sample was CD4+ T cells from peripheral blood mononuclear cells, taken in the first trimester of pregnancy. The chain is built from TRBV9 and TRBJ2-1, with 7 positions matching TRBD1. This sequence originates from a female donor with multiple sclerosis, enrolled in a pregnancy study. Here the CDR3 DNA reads TGTGCCAGCAGCCCTCGGACAGGTACTAGCTACAATGAGCAGTTCTTC. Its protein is CASSPRTGTSYNEQFF. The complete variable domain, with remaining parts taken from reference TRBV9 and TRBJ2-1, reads DSGVTQTPKHLITATGQRVTLRCSPRSGDLSVYWYQQSLDQGLQFLIQYYNGEERAKGNILERFSAQQFPDLHSELNLSSLELGDSALYFCASSPRTGTSYNEQFFGPGTRLTVL.